This T cell receptor (beta chain) was captured in a study of shared clonotypes between healthy human individuals. Unmatched junction bases numbered 10, after V lost 6 bases and J lost 0 bases. CDR1 and CDR2 from the germline V gene are MDHEN and SYDVKM. The CDR3 is 17 amino acids. On this clone itself: What it binds is not known.

Only Caucasian adults living in Nashville, Tennessee made up the donor group. Some clones are missing from TCRdb's copy, which holds only in-frame ones; the method was immunoSEQ multiplex PCR. Found here are millions of clones, over 85% of them singletons; the top ten hold 0.35% to 0.5%. Findings and limits, study-wide: Between a handful of donors, naive CD4 clonotypes were shared at a level of around 5.1%.

This clonotype originated in a man in his late teens or twenties in good health. Some clones in this sample may be carry-over from other donors' samples. Specimen: naive CD4+ T cells from PBMCs. The subset was: CD45RA+ positively selected. The rearrangement joins TRBV28 to TRBJ1-4, with 7 bases that match TRBD1. Here the CDR3 reads CASSQRQGPSTNEKLFF. In DNA, the CDR3 is TGTGCCAGCAGCCAACGACAGGGACCGTCAACTAATGAAAAACTGTTTTTT.